This T cell receptor beta chain originates from a study of identical twins. Study-wide findings and caveats: With abundant cord blood beta clonotypes, insertions were fewer; memory repertoires showed no such pattern. Researchers caution that invariant MAIT and iNKT cells could partly confound zero-insertion analyses. For monozygotic twins, models underestimated out-of-frame TCR alpha sharing.

The ends lost 7 bases at V and 6 bases at J; junction bases unmatched: 6. CDR1 DFQATT and CDR2 SNEGSKA come from the germline V gene (reference sequence). The CDR3 runs to 14 residues. TCRdb called the 5' RACE reads again in MiXCR, with one record for every CDR3 protein. Of some 1,600,000 distinct CDR3 sequences listed, under 35% are singletons. This clonotype has just a few counts. As yet, its antigen is unknown. The source of this sequence is a newborn girl in good health. This chain links TRBV20-1 with TRBJ2-1; 13 nucleotides agree with TRBD2. The sample consisted of cord blood. The CDR3 DNA follows: TGCAGTGTTAAGGGACTAGCGGGGTCCAATGAGCAGTTCTTC. This encodes CSVKGLAGSNEQFF.